This is a list of T cell receptor beta chains from one sample in a study of somatic mutations in cytotoxic T cells in rheumatoid arthritis. Profiling relied on immunoSEQ multiplex PCR, and the TCRdb table lists in-frame clones only, not all of them. The sample holds approximately 2,600 clones, around 84% seen once. The sample was CD8+ T cells sorted from blood. The receptors were gathered from a man between 60 and 70 years old with rheumatoid arthritis. Each CDR3 is given with its conserved first and last residue. A D gene is named only where the DNA matches it firmly. Expanded clones get a size class; other rows say once, few or many, or leave the size out.

v_call	cdr3_length	d_call	j_call	clone_size	cdr3_nt	cdr3_aa
TRBV28	14	-	TRBJ2-4	-	TGTGCCAGCAGGTTGGGGGCAGGGTTGAGCATTCAGTACTTC	CASRLGAGLSIQYF
TRBV7-6	16	-	TRBJ2-2	-	TGTGCCAGCAGCTTCGGGCGGGAATTCTCTACCGGGGAGCTGTTTTTT	CASSFGREFSTGELFF
TRBV7-8	16	TRBD2	TRBJ2-1	-	TGTGCCAGCAGCTTAGTGGTTAGCGGGAGCGCCAATGAGCAGTTCTTC	CASSLVVSGSANEQFF
TRBV4-1	15	TRBD2	TRBJ2-1	-	TGCGCCAGCAGCCAGTCAAGCGGGGCCAACAATGAGCAGTTCTTC	CASSQSSGANNEQFF
TRBV5-8	14	-	TRBJ2-6	-	TGTGCCAGCAGCCTCTACTCTGGGGCCAACGTCCTGACTTTC	CASSLYSGANVLTF
TRBV13	16	TRBD1	TRBJ1-1	-	TGTGCCAGCAGCTTCATACGCGGGACAGGGGGCCGCCAAGCTTTCTTT	CASSFIRGTGGRQAFF
TRBV27	15	-	TRBJ1-4	hyperexpanded	TGTGCCAGCAGTCCCAACGGGGGTCTGGCTGAAAAACTGTTTTTT	CASSPNGGLAEKLFF
TRBV6-5	16	-	TRBJ1-1	-	TGTGCCAGCAGTTACATACTGGAACAGGGGAACACTGAAGCTTTCTTT	CASSYILEQGNTEAFF
TRBV7-2	16	-	TRBJ1-1	-	TGTGCCAGCAGCAAATGGTCACAGGCTATGAACACTGAAGCTTTCTTT	CASSKWSQAMNTEAFF
TRBV2	15	-	TRBJ1-5	-	TGTGCCAGCAGTGAAACACCGTGGAGCAATCAGCCCCAGCATTTT	CASSETPWSNQPQHF
TRBV7-2	17	TRBD2	TRBJ2-3	-	TGTGCCAGCAGCTTACGGACTAGCGGGGGGTTCACAGATACGCAGTATTTT	CASSLRTSGGFTDTQYF
TRBV28	15	TRBD2	TRBJ2-1	once	TGTGCCAGCAGTTTAAGCGGGGGAGCCTACAATGAGCAGTTCTTC	CASSLSGGAYNEQFF
TRBV5-1	14	TRBD2	TRBJ2-3	once	TGCGCCAGCAGGACTAGCGGGACCACAGATACGCAGTATTTT	CASRTSGTTDTQYF
TRBV6-1	13	TRBD2	TRBJ2-1	-	TGTGCCAGCAGTTTAGCGGGGAACAATGAGCAGTTCTTC	CASSLAGNNEQFF
TRBV10-3	15	TRBD1	TRBJ2-7	-	TGTGCCATCAGTGCCTCGACCGGGACAGGGGGCGTTCAGTACTTC	CAISASTGTGGVQYF
TRBV9	16	TRBD2	TRBJ2-2	-	TGTGCCAGCAGCGTAGACCGCGGGGGAATCACCGGGGAGCTGTTTTTT	CASSVDRGGITGELFF
TRBV7-3	15	-	TRBJ2-5	once	TGTGCCAGCAGCCCCGGCGGGGCGGAGGGAGAGACCCAGTACTTC	CASSPGGAEGETQYF
TRBV28	14	-	TRBJ2-5	once	TGTGCCAGCAGTTTAGGGGACACCGAAGAGACCCAGTACTTC	CASSLGDTEETQYF
TRBV15	18	TRBD2	TRBJ2-2	-	TGTGCCACCAGCAGTGGTGACGCGGGACTAGCGGACACCGGGGAGCTGTTTTTT	CATSSGDAGLADTGELFF
TRBV28	15	TRBD2	TRBJ2-3	-	TGTGCCAGCAGTCCGCGGACTAGCGAGGTGGATACGCAGTATTTT	CASSPRTSEVDTQYF
TRBV6-5	13	-	TRBJ1-6	-	TGTGCCACTAGAACCTCCTATAATTCCCCCCTCCACTTT	CATRTSYNSPLHF
TRBV4-3	15	-	TRBJ2-7	-	TGCGCCAGCAGCCAAGATGGCGAAGAGGAGGACGAGCAGTACTTC	CASSQDGEEEDEQYF
TRBV7-9	12	-	TRBJ1-1	-	TGTGCCAGCAGCTTTACAGAGACTGAAGCTTTCTTT	CASSFTETEAFF
TRBV19	15	TRBD1	TRBJ1-5	-	TGTGCCAGTAGGACAGGGGGAAATAGCAATCAGCCCCAGCATTTT	CASRTGGNSNQPQHF
TRBV6-5	16	TRBD1	TRBJ2-7	once	TGTGCCAGCAGTTACAGTGGACAGGGTAGGACCTACGAGCAGTACTTC	CASSYSGQGRTYEQYF
TRBV27	16	TRBD2	TRBJ2-2	-	TGTGCCAGCAGTTTATCAATCCTAGCGGGACCCGGGGAGCTGTTTTTT	CASSLSILAGPGELFF
TRBV5-1	19	TRBD1	TRBJ2-4	-	TGCGCCAGCAGCTTGAGTAGGGGGCAGGGTTCGAGGGACAAAAACATTCAGTACTTC	CASSLSRGQGSRDKNIQYF
TRBV27	14	TRBD1	TRBJ1-4	few	TGTGCCAGCAGTTATAGGACAGGAGGTGAAAAACTGTTTTTT	CASSYRTGGEKLFF
TRBV19	13	-	TRBJ2-5	once	TGTGCCAGCCGTAGGGCAGGGGAAGAGACCCAGTACTTC	CASRRAGEETQYF
TRBV6-1	12	TRBD1	TRBJ1-1	-	TGTGCCAGCAGTCACAGGGGCACTGAAGCTTTCTTT	CASSHRGTEAFF
TRBV7-2	16	-	TRBJ1-1	-	TGTGCCAGCAGCTTAAATAGGTATAGGGGGAACACTGAAGCTTTCTTT	CASSLNRYRGNTEAFF
TRBV5-4	15	TRBD2	TRBJ2-1	-	TGTGCCAGCAGCTTACTCTGGCGGGGGGGCAATGAGCAGTTCTTC	CASSLLWRGGNEQFF
TRBV7-9	18	TRBD1	TRBJ2-7	-	TGTGCCAGCAGCTTACAAGAGGGACAGGGATACGGCGAGCCCGAGCAGTACTTC	CASSLQEGQGYGEPEQYF
TRBV19	13	-	TRBJ2-2	-	TGTGCCAGTAGTATAGGAGGCACCGGGGAGCTGTTTTTT	CASSIGGTGELFF
TRBV7-6	14	-	TRBJ2-5	-	TGTGCCAGCAGCTTAGTCGGCGGAATAGAGACCCAGTACTTC	CASSLVGGIETQYF
TRBV4-3	16	-	TRBJ1-3	few	TGCGCCAGCAGCCAAGCGCGCTCTAGCTCTGGAAACACCATATATTTT	CASSQARSSSGNTIYF